The 11 T cell receptor beta chains below were found in one sample sequenced in a study of lymphopenia after photon versus proton radiotherapy. Using immunoSEQ multiplex PCR, the repertoire was profiled, and TCRdb retains in-frame clones only, with some absent. The table has 50,000 to 65,000 clones, roughly 87% seen once; the top ten hold 10% to 15%. Sequencing used peripheral blood, obtained from a patient treated with proton-based radiotherapy. All receptors come from an elderly man with esophageal cancer.

The table lists this clone with a count of one. V usage is TRBV4-1 and J usage is TRBJ1-6; TRBD1 matches at 9 bases. The CDR3 spans 20 residues. With V trimmed by 0 bases and J by 4 bases, 13 bases remained unmatched. The germline CDR1 and CDR2 sequences are MGHRA and YSYEKL. The CDR3 DNA reads TGCGCCAGCAGCCAAGATGGGGGGACAGGGACCTCATATTATAATTCACCCCTCCACTTT. Residues: CASSQDGGTGTSYYNSPLHF.

The chain is built from TRBV5-1 and TRBJ2-3; D is perhaps TRBD2 (6 bases). Germline values: CDR1 SGHRS, CDR2 YFSETQ. The CDR3 contains 13 residues. V was trimmed by 7 bases and J by 5 bases, leaving 14 bases between them. The CDR3 DNA reads as TGCGCCAGCCTCGCTTCGGGAGAAGATACGCAGTATTTT. Its protein is CASLASGEDTQYF.

This rearrangement joins TRBV7-9 to TRBJ2-7; a possible D gene is TRBD2 (7 bases). The V end was cut by 3 bases, the J end by 5 bases, with 14 bases between. The CDR3 sequence is 14 residues long. Per germline, CDR1 SEHNR and CDR2 FQNEAQ (reference sequence). CDR3 region: CASSLVGGGDEQYF. Here the CDR3 DNA reads TGTGCCAGCAGCTTGGTGGGGGGGGGCGACGAGCAGTACTTC.

This chain connects TRBV29-1 to TRBJ2-2, with 9 bases identical to TRBD1. Germline CDR1 and CDR2: SQVTM and ANQGSEA. The CDR3 loop spans 13 amino acids. Trimming took 7 bases from V and 1 from J; bases not matched to a gene: 1. The CDR3 coding sequence is TGCAGCGGGGGACAGGGGAACACCGGGGAGCTGTTTTTT. This translates into CSGGQGNTGELFF.

This chain joins TRBV5-6 and TRBJ2-3; D is undetermined. V dropped 3 bases and J dropped 2 bases, with 19 bases sitting between them. Germline lookup yields CDR1 SGHDT and CDR2 YYEEEE. The CDR3 has 17 amino acids. The CDR3 sequence: CASSSSWTGADTDTQYF. Written as DNA, the CDR3 is TGTGCCAGCAGCTCTTCTTGGACGGGCGCGGACACAGATACGCAGTATTTT. Full variable domain (outside the CDR3, taken from reference TRBV5-6 and TRBJ2-3): DAGVTQSPTHLIKTRGQQVTLRCSPKSGHDTVSWYQQALGQGPQFIFQYYEEEERQRGNFPDRFSGHQFPNYSSELNVNALLLGDSALYLCASSSSWTGADTDTQYFGPGTRLTVL.

V and J are TRBV4-3 and TRBJ2-1; D perhaps matches TRBD2 (5 bases). The CDR3 runs to 15 residues. With 0 bases removed from V and 4 bases from J, the gap between germline ends came to 10 bases. Germline loops: CDR1 LGHNA, CDR2 YSLEER. The chain's CDR3 is CASSQEASYYNEQFF. CDR3 in DNA: TGCGCCAGCAGCCAAGAGGCTAGCTATTACAATGAGCAGTTCTTC.

This clone appeared a single time. The chain uses TRBV27 and TRBJ2-2; TRBD2 matches at 7 bases. The CDR3 has 16 amino acids. The V gene's germline CDR1 is MNHEY and CDR2 SMNVEV (reference sequence). Trimming at V came to 6 bases and at J to 2 bases, leaving 9 bases not matched to a gene. The CDR3: CASSKNLAANTGELFF. Here the CDR3 DNA reads TGTGCCAGCAGCAAAAACCTAGCGGCAAACACCGGGGAGCTGTTTTTT.

This chain uses TRBV6-1 with TRBJ1-3, with TRBD1 matching 7 bases. This CDR3 contains 17 residues. Trimming removed 2 bases from V and 0 bases from J; junction bases left unmatched: 7. Germline V gives CDR1 MNHNS, CDR2 SASEGT. CDR3 in amino acids: CASSELRGQSSGNTIYF. The CDR3 DNA follows: TGTGCCAGCAGTGAACTCCGGGGACAGAGCTCTGGAAACACCATATATTTT.

This clone was counted a single time. The rearrangement uses TRBV5-1 and TRBJ2-5; TRBD1 matches at 7 bases. The CDR3 sequence is 12 residues long. Germline values: CDR1 SGHRS, CDR2 YFSETQ. Trimming removed 8 bases from V and 5 bases from J; junction bases left unmatched: 6. This CDR3 is CASSTGMETQYF. The CDR3 region has the DNA TGCGCCAGTTCGACAGGGATGGAGACCCAGTACTTC. Full variable domain (rest looked up from reference TRBV5-1 and TRBJ2-5): KAGVTQTPRYLIKTRGQQVTLSCSPISGHRSVSWYQQTPGQGLQFLFEYFSETQRNKGNFPGRFSGRQFSNSRSEMNVSTLELGDSALYLCASSTGMETQYFGPGTRLLVL.

V usage is TRBV9 and J usage is TRBJ1-3; 7 positions match TRBD1. Germline CDR1 reads SGDLS; CDR2 reads YYNGEE. The CDR3 runs 15 residues. The ends lost 2 bases at V and 3 bases at J; junction bases unmatched: 5. CDR3 bases: TGTGCCAGCAGCGTTCAGGGGGATGGTGGAAACACCATATATTTT. Encoded protein: CASSVQGDGGNTIYF.

This chain uses TRBV7-9 with TRBJ1-4, with D possibly TRBD1 on 6 matching bases. This CDR3 is 14 amino acids long. Per germline, CDR1 SEHNR and CDR2 FQNEAQ (reference sequence). With 7 bases removed from V and 6 bases from J, the gap between germline ends came to 15 bases. The CDR3 nucleotides are TGTGCCAGCAACTCCCGGGGGCTTGATGAAAAACTGTTTTTT. As protein: CASNSRGLDEKLFF.